Listed below are T cell receptor beta chains from one sample, sequenced in a study of blood T cells in healthy people across ages. TCRdb independently ran MiXCR on the 5' RACE reads; one entry per CDR3 protein. Among about 570,000 distinct CDR3 sequences, 25% to 30% were seen once, and the ten largest hold less than 20%. Sequencing was performed on blood. The receptors shown here come from a woman in her sixties or seventies in good health. Both conserved end residues are part of each CDR3. D genes are given only for firm matches. Clone size is stated in some rows and not others, as once, few, many or a class when expanded.

CDR3 length	clone size	V gene	J gene	D gene	CDR3 protein	CDR3 DNA
16	few	TRBV5-6	TRBJ2-4	TRBD1	CASSKGNRQGSGIQYF	TGTGCCAGCAGCAAAGGGAACAGACAGGGGTCGGGCATTCAGTACTTC
14	-	TRBV7-2	TRBJ2-2	-	CASSLFSVPGELFF	TGTGCCAGCAGCTTATTTAGCGTCCCCGGGGAGCTGTTTTTT
15	few	TRBV20-1	TRBJ1-5	-	CSASKERLLNQPQHF	TGCAGTGCTAGTAAAGAAAGGCTCTTAAATCAGCCCCAGCATTTT
14	few	TRBV5-1	TRBJ1-2	-	CASSLSGSNYGYTF	TGCGCCAGCAGCTTATCGGGCTCTAACTATGGCTACACCTTC
14	-	TRBV7-2	TRBJ2-4	TRBD1	CASSSQGAGDIQYF	TGTGCCAGCAGCTCGCAGGGGGCCGGGGACATTCAGTACTTC
15	-	TRBV10-2	TRBJ1-2	TRBD1	CASSDSRTGNYGYTF	TGCGCCAGCAGTGACTCCAGGACAGGGAACTATGGCTACACCTTC
17	-	TRBV7-2	TRBJ2-3	TRBD2	CASSQVWGGGAGDTQYF	TGTGCCAGCAGCCAAGTTTGGGGCGGGGGGGCCGGAGATACGCAGTATTTT
16	-	TRBV6-2/TRBV6-3	TRBJ2-1	TRBD2	CASSSTTSGDYNEQFF	TGTGCCAGCAGTTCTACTACTAGCGGGGACTACAATGAGCAGTTCTTC
13	few	TRBV3-1	TRBJ1-6	-	CASSQEPNSPLHF	TGTGCCAGCAGCCAAGAGCCTAATTCACCCCTCCACTTT
15	-	TRBV6-6	TRBJ2-1	TRBD1	CASSRTGGANNEQFF	TGTGCCAGCAGTCGCACAGGGGGTGCTAACAATGAGCAGTTCTTC
14	few	TRBV4-3	TRBJ2-3	-	CASSQDEASDTQYF	TGCGCCAGCAGCCAAGATGAGGCGTCCGATACGCAGTATTTT